Listed below are T cell receptor beta chains from one sample, sequenced in a study of cytotoxic CD8 clonotypes in ibrutinib-treated CLL. TCRdb's copy holds only in-frame clones and misses some; the assay was immunoSEQ multiplex PCR. The sample comprises 80,000 to 95,000 clones, around 75% of which are singletons, and 4.8% rests with the top ten. Sequenced material: PBMCs, taken after 12 months of ibrutinib treatment. Source of these receptors: a human donor with chronic lymphocytic leukemia. CDR3s include the opening cysteine and the closing phenylalanine or tryptophan. Each record gives: V gene, D gene, clone size, J gene, CDR3 protein, CDR3 DNA. The D gene is left open where the match is weak. Clone size, where shown, is once, few, many, or a class for clones that have expanded.

>TRBV5-4|.|once|TRBJ2-5
CASSPPGPQETQYF
TGTGCCAGCAGCCCCCCGGGGCCCCAAGAGACCCAGTACTTC
>TRBV18|TRBD1|.|TRBJ2-1
CASSPAGGSEQFF
TGTGCCAGCTCACCAGCAGGGGGCAGTGAGCAGTTCTTC
>TRBV7-2|.|.|TRBJ2-7
CASSLKWAGKGWVPYEQYF
TGTGCCAGCAGCTTAAAGTGGGCAGGGAAGGGATGGGTCCCCTACGAGCAGTACTTC
>TRBV11-2|.|.|TRBJ1-5
CASSLGRSEPQHF
TGTGCCAGCAGCCTTGGACGGTCTGAGCCCCAGCATTTT
>TRBV5-1|TRBD1|.|TRBJ2-7
CASRDRVSYEQYF
TGCGCCAGCCGGGACAGGGTCTCCTACGAGCAGTACTTC
>TRBV28|.|.|TRBJ2-7
CATTPWGISYEQYF
TGTGCCACCACCCCCTGGGGCATATCCTACGAGCAGTACTTC
>TRBV6-5|.|once|TRBJ1-2
CASSYSGRQRYGYTF
TGTGCCAGCAGTTATAGTGGGAGGCAGCGCTATGGCTACACCTTC
>TRBV18|.|.|TRBJ1-1
CASSPRQGPATGAEAFF
TGTGCCAGCTCACCGAGGCAGGGCCCAGCTACCGGCGCTGAAGCTTTCTTT
>TRBV18|TRBD1|.|TRBJ2-1
CASSPGQGGTWLAGGGEQFF
TGTGCCAGCTCACCCGGACAGGGGGGGACCTGGCTAGCAGGAGGGGGTGAGCAGTTCTTC
>TRBV7-8|.|.|TRBJ1-1
CASSLVGNTEAFF
TGTGCCAGCAGCTTAGTAGGGAACACTGAAGCTTTCTTT
>TRBV29-1|.|.|TRBJ2-3
CSVEEQWDTQYF
TGCAGCGTTGAAGAGCAGTGGGATACGCAGTATTTT
>TRBV7-2|.|.|TRBJ2-5
CASSGGALSLETQYF
TGTGCCAGCAGCGGTGGGGCCCTCTCCCTAGAGACCCAGTACTTC
>TRBV28|.|.|TRBJ1-2
CASTMLALGTVFGYTF
TGTGCCAGCACCATGCTCGCCCTGGGTACAGTATTTGGCTACACCTTC
>TRBV13|TRBD1|.|TRBJ1-1
CASSLGRTGGEYFEAFF
TGTGCCAGCAGCTTAGGCCGGACAGGGGGCGAGTATTTCGAAGCTTTCTTT
>TRBV28|.|.|TRBJ1-6
CASLTNRKIVGNSPLHF
TGTGCCAGCTTGACTAACAGGAAAATCGTGGGGAATTCACCCCTCCACTTT
>TRBV10-3|.|.|TRBJ2-5
CAISDRARGKETQYF
TGTGCCATCAGTGACCGGGCCAGGGGCAAGGAGACCCAGTACTTC
>TRBV5-1|.|.|TRBJ1-5
CASSLGGTQPQHF
TGCGCCAGCAGCTTGGGGGGCACTCAGCCCCAGCATTTT
>TRBV9|.|few|TRBJ2-3
CASSAQGPGAADTQYF
TGTGCCAGCAGCGCCCAAGGCCCCGGGGCGGCAGATACGCAGTATTTT
>TRBV7-3|TRBD1|few|TRBJ2-1
CASSLDGTGPYNEQFF
TGTGCCAGCAGCTTAGATGGGACAGGGCCCTACAATGAGCAGTTCTTC
>TRBV4-3|TRBD2|.|TRBJ2-7
CASSFTSGGTYEQYF
TGCGCCAGCAGCTTTACTAGCGGGGGGACCTACGAGCAGTACTTC
>TRBV10-3|.|.|TRBJ2-1
CAIKRGPDHYNEQFF
TGTGCCATCAAACGGGGCCCGGACCACTACAATGAGCAGTTCTTC
>TRBV7-9|TRBD1|once|TRBJ2-2
CASSPGVGQGDTGELFF
TGTGCCAGCAGCCCGGGGGTCGGACAGGGAGATACCGGGGAGCTGTTTTTT
>TRBV7-2|.|.|TRBJ1-6
CASSLQSAGNSPLHF
TGTGCCAGCAGCCTCCAGTCAGCGGGTAATTCACCCCTCCACTTT
>TRBV6-5|TRBD1|.|TRBJ1-4
CASRKQGTTNEKLFF
TGTGCCAGCAGAAAACAGGGGACGACTAATGAAAAACTGTTTTTT
>TRBV6-4|TRBD1|.|TRBJ1-1
CASRQGIGTEAFF
TGTGCCAGCAGACAGGGGATAGGAACTGAAGCTTTCTTT
>TRBV19|.|.|TRBJ2-5
CASSQTRGGTQYF
TGTGCCAGTAGCCAAACTAGGGGCGGGACCCAGTACTTC
>TRBV5-1|TRBD2|.|TRBJ2-2
CASSSGTSGIGELFF
TGCGCCAGCAGCTCCGGGACTAGCGGGATCGGGGAGCTGTTTTTT
>TRBV5-1|TRBD2|.|TRBJ2-1
CASSDSLAGGGNEQFF
TGCGCCAGCAGCGACAGCCTAGCGGGAGGGGGTAATGAGCAGTTCTTC
>TRBV7-2|.|.|TRBJ1-2
CASSQAFARGYGYTF
TGTGCCAGCAGCCAGGCGTTTGCCAGGGGCTATGGCTACACCTTC
>TRBV6-6|.|.|TRBJ2-5
CASSLRGQETRYF
TGTGCCAGCAGTCTCCGGGGCCAAGAGACCCGGTACTTC
>TRBV28|.|.|TRBJ2-7
CASSWGTSYEQYF
TGTGCCAGCAGTTGGGGCACTTCCTACGAGCAGTACTTC
>TRBV27|TRBD1|.|TRBJ2-5
CASSLGTGGETQYF
TGTGCCAGCAGTTTGGGGACAGGGGGAGAGACCCAGTACTTC
>TRBV4-3|.|.|TRBJ1-4
CASSQEGPPNEKLFF
TGCGCCAGCAGCCAGGAGGGTCCACCGAATGAAAAACTGTTTTTT
>TRBV9|.|.|TRBJ2-7
CASSVGSPNSYEQYF
TGTGCCAGCAGCGTAGGCAGCCCGAACTCCTACGAGCAGTACTTC
>TRBV18|.|.|TRBJ1-5
CASPRPGSNQPQHF
TGTGCCAGCCCCCGGCCTGGGAGCAATCAGCCCCAGCATTTT
>TRBV7-2|.|.|TRBJ1-1
CASSLLNTEAFF
TGTGCCAGCAGCTTACTCAACACTGAAGCTTTCTTT
>TRBV9|TRBD1|.|TRBJ2-7
CASSPLGQGSIEQYF
TGTGCCAGCAGCCCCCTGGGACAGGGGTCAATAGAGCAGTACTTC
>TRBV5-1|TRBD1|.|TRBJ2-2
CASSPGQDTGELFF
TGCGCCAGCAGCCCAGGACAGGACACCGGGGAGCTGTTTTTT
>TRBV19|.|.|TRBJ2-7
CASSIVAGTYEQYF
TGTGCCAGTAGTATAGTTGCAGGTACCTACGAGCAGTACTTC
>TRBV20-1|.|.|TRBJ2-7
CSAAQAEQYF
TGCAGTGCCGCCCAGGCCGAGCAGTACTTC
>TRBV7-2|TRBD1|.|TRBJ2-2
CASSQGDRGFPELFF
TGTGCCAGCAGCCAGGGGGACAGGGGGTTCCCGGAGCTGTTTTTT
>TRBV9|.|once|TRBJ2-3
CASSARTKTDTQYF
TGTGCCAGCAGCGCCCGGACAAAGACAGATACGCAGTATTTT
>TRBV6-5|TRBD1|.|TRBJ1-4
CASSYSPRGRGEKLFF
TGTGCCAGCAGTTACTCGCCCAGGGGGCGCGGAGAAAAACTGTTTTTT
>TRBV5-1|.|.|TRBJ2-3
CASSRYPGPWGTDTQYF
TGCGCCAGCAGCCGATATCCAGGACCCTGGGGCACAGATACGCAGTATTTT